These 9 T cell receptor beta chains came from one sample sequenced in a study of immune evolution from preneoplasia to lung adenocarcinoma. This table comes from immunoSEQ multiplex PCR, and its TCRdb copy is limited to in-frame clones, with some not included. This sample yields several thousand clones, of which around 85% are seen a single time; over 2% belongs to the top ten. The specimen was FFPE invasive lung adenocarcinoma tissue. These receptors all come from a person in their fifties or sixties with lung adenocarcinoma.

J is TRBJ2-7 and V is TRBV29-1; D might be TRBD1 (6 bases). CDR3 length: 12 residues. Germline assignment: CDR1 SQVTM and CDR2 ANQGSEA. The ends were cut back, 6 bases at V and 5 bases at J, with 14 bases in the middle. The DNA for the CDR3 is TGCAGCGTGGGGTCCACAGGGAACGAGCAGTACTTC. This gives the protein CSVGSTGNEQYF.

The rearrangement joins TRBV7-2 to TRBJ1-3; weak D call: TRBD1 (5 bases). Deletions cut 3 bases from V and 4 bases from J, with 16 bases between. CDR1 and CDR2 (germline): SGHTA, FQGNSA. CDR3 size: 16 residues. The CDR3 coding sequence is TGTGCCAGCAGCTTCGGGGCAAGCAAGACGGGAAACACCATATATTTT. Its translation is CASSFGASKTGNTIYF. Based on the CDR3 plus reference TRBV7-2 and TRBJ1-3, the full variable domain is GAGVSQSPSNKVTEKGKDVELRCDPISGHTALYWYRQSLGQGLEFLIYFQGNSAPDKSGLPSDRFSAERTGGSVSTLTIQRTQQEDSAVYLCASSFGASKTGNTIYFGEGSWLTVV.

V is TRBV10-3 and J is TRBJ1-2; 7 positions match TRBD1. This CDR3 is 15 amino acids long. The V gene end was trimmed by 0 bases and the J gene end by 2 bases; junction bases not matched to a gene: 3. Germline CDR1 reads ENHRY; CDR2 reads SYGVKD. This CDR3 reads CAISESAGQNYGYTF. The CDR3 coding sequence is TGTGCCATCAGTGAGTCGGCGGGACAGAACTATGGCTACACCTTC.

The DNA for the CDR3 is TGCGCCAGCAGCTTGGGGACAGAAAATGAAAAACTGTTTTTT. Its protein product is CASSLGTENEKLFF. The chain has TRBV5-1 and TRBJ1-4; possibly TRBD1 for D (6 bases). The CDR3 runs to 14 residues. Deletions cut 0 bases from V and 5 bases from J, with 8 bases between. Germline CDR1 is SGHRS and CDR2 is YFSETQ.

The chain has TRBV30 and TRBJ1-1; 9 bases match TRBD1. J lost 5 bases, V lost 0 bases, and 7 bases had no gene match. This CDR3 has 15 amino acids. The germline V gene has CDR1 GTSNPN and CDR2 SVGIG (reference sequence). CDR3 in DNA: TGTGCCTGGAGTGTAACGGGACAGGGCGATACTGAAGCTTTCTTT. It encodes CAWSVTGQGDTEAFF.

In its sample, this clone was seen once. The genes are TRBV13 and TRBJ2-3, with unresolved D. The V gene's germline CDR1 is PRHDT and CDR2 FYEKMQ (reference sequence). The V and J ends lost 2 bases and 0 bases respectively, with 9 bases between them. This CDR3 spans 15 amino acids. The CDR3 DNA sequence: TGTGCCAGCAGCTTAAAGTTAGCTAGCACAGATACGCAGTATTTT. Translated: CASSLKLASTDTQYF.

CDR3 nucleotide sequence: TGTGCCAGCAGCCTTACACCAGAACTGAACACTGAAGCTTTCTTT. Residues: CASSLTPELNTEAFF. The V gene is TRBV28, the J gene TRBJ1-1; no firm D call. Trimming removed 6 bases at V and 0 bases at J, with 14 bases between. The length of the CDR3 is 15 residues. Germline CDR1 reads MDHEN; CDR2 reads SYDVKM.

The chain carries TRBV7-3 and TRBJ1-1; the D gene is possibly TRBD1 (6 bases). This CDR3 is built from 14 residues. Looked up from germline, CDR1 is SGHTA and CDR2 is FQGTGA. V was shortened by 5 bases and J by 10 bases, with 20 bases between the two germline ends. In nucleotides, the CDR3 is TGTGCCAGCAGCCCACAGGGAAATGGAGTCGGAGCTTTCTTT. Amino acids: CASSPQGNGVGAFF.

The J gene is TRBJ1-2, the V gene TRBV4-2; TRBD1 might be the D (5 bases). The germline gives CDR1 LGHNA, CDR2 YNFKEQ. Trimming removed 1 base at V and 2 bases at J, with 14 bases between. The length of the CDR3 is 16 residues. In DNA form, the CDR3 reads TGTGCCAGCAGCCAAGCCCCGTTTGACAGAAACTATGGCTACACCTTC. It codes for CASSQAPFDRNYGYTF.